This T cell receptor beta chain was captured in a study of metastatic and nonmetastatic thyroid tumors. Study-wide background: The study looked at repertoires side by side in blood and in tumor or nodule tissue from malignant and benign thyroid patients. Whole-study results and caveats: Relative to benign nodules, malignant thyroid tumors were reportedly characterized by significantly elevated TCR beta diversity in blood and tumor.

The CDR3 runs 11 residues. The V end lost 7 bases, the J end lost 7 bases, and 14 bases lay between the germline ends. Germline lookup yields CDR1 GTSNPN and CDR2 SVGIG (reference sequence). This clone was picked up a small number of times. The antigen is unknown. No treatment had been given to any patient before thyroid surgery. Authors' methods: It was from CDR3 differences across clinicopathological groups that a distant-metastasis classifier for papillary thyroid cancer was built. TCRdb reprocessed the PCR reads via MiXCR. For this entry, the V and J calls and clone size follow TCRdb and not the study's own pipeline. Here the sample spans 7,000 to 8,500 clones, roughly 29% being singletons.

The receptor was isolated from a female donor with papillary thyroid cancer or a benign thyroid nodule (not recorded which). Some clones in this sample may be carry-over from other donors' samples. V is TRBV30 and J is TRBJ2-7; D assignment may be TRBD1 or TRBD2 (5 bases each). The specimen sequenced was tumor tissue. This CDR3 is CAYLGVREQYF. The CDR3 DNA follows: TGTGCCTACTTGGGGGTTCGGGAGCAGTACTTC. Looking up the rest from reference TRBV30 and TRBJ2-7 gives the full variable domain: SQTIHQWPATLVQPVGSPLSLECTVEGTSNPNLYWYRQAAGRGLQLLFYSVGIGQISSEVPQNLSASRPQDRQFILSSKKLLLSDSGFYLCAYLGVREQYFGPGTRLTVT.